This section outlines one T cell receptor (beta chain) sequence together with its context. Its antigen is not known. These donors were members of the roughly 110-subject validation cohort, a group separate from the approximately 700-subject first cohort. Method: immunoSEQ multiplex PCR; TCRdb's copy keeps in-frame clones and lacks some. The sample yields 150,000 to 170,000 clones, 85% to 90% seen once. The data are from a study of cytomegalovirus exposure and HLA in healthy donors. Points from the study as a whole: Among the CMV-associated chains, three were confirmed in vitro as specific for CMV antigens.

V lost 4 bases, J lost 4 bases, and 10 bases stayed unmatched. Germline V gene lookup returns CDR1 SGHTA and CDR2 FQGNSA. The CDR3 covers 17 residues. The sample was PBMCs. The chain recombines TRBV7-2 with TRBJ2-1; 10 positions match TRBD1. The receptor was derived from a human donor in good health. CDR3 bases: TGTGCCAGCAGCTCGGCGACCCGGACAGGGGGATACAATGAGCAGTTCTTC. As protein: CASSSATRTGGYNEQFF.